Following are 13 T cell receptor beta chains from one sample sequenced in a study of blood T cell repertoires in COVID-19. The table came from immunoSEQ multiplex PCR; TCRdb's copy has only in-frame clones and leaves some out. In the table there are more than 300,000 clones, approximately 90% of which are singletons. Sequences were obtained from PBMCs or T cells enriched from blood (not recorded which). These receptors were taken from a young woman who had recovered from COVID-19.

The rearrangement uses TRBV6-5 and TRBJ1-5; a possible D gene is TRBD1 (6 bases). The CDR3 contains 15 residues. Trimming stripped 4 bases from V and 0 bases from J, with 10 bases between. Germline V gene lookup returns CDR1 MNHEY and CDR2 SVGAGI. The CDR3 loop is CASSSTGYSNQPQHF. The CDR3 region has the DNA TGTGCCAGCAGTTCAACAGGGTATAGCAATCAGCCCCAGCATTTT.

V usage is TRBV7-2 and J usage is TRBJ1-6, with D hard to call. Germline CDR1 SGHTA, CDR2 FQGNSA. V lost 5 bases, J lost 0 bases, and 5 bases lay in between. The CDR3 is made up of 14 amino acids. CDR3 region: CASSRGSYNSPLHF. The CDR3 DNA reads TGTGCCAGCAGCAGAGGCTCCTATAATTCACCCCTCCACTTT. The variable domain in full, with the rest retrieved from reference TRBV7-2 and TRBJ1-6, is GAGVSQSPSNKVTEKGKDVELRCDPISGHTALYWYRQSLGQGLEFLIYFQGNSAPDKSGLPSDRFSAERTGGSVSTLTIQRTQQEDSAVYLCASSRGSYNSPLHFGNGTRLTVT.

This sequence joins TRBV2 and TRBJ1-1, with no clear D. Trimming took 6 bases from V and 4 from J, leaving 18 bases between them. The germline V gene encodes CDR1 SNHLY and CDR2 FYNNEI. This CDR3 is built from 15 residues. CDR3 amino acids: CASRDSPGGSTEAFF. The CDR3 DNA reads TGTGCCAGCAGAGATTCGCCAGGAGGGTCCACTGAAGCTTTCTTT.

This rearrangement joins TRBV7-9 to TRBJ1-3; D might be TRBD1 (6 bases). The V end was cut by 6 bases, the J end by 0 bases, with 12 bases between. The CDR3 covers 15 residues. CDR1 SEHNR and CDR2 FQNEAQ come from the germline V gene (reference sequence). Written as DNA, the CDR3 is TGTGCCAGCAGGGAAGGGACAAACTCTGGAAACACCATATATTTT. It translates to CASREGTNSGNTIYF.

The chain combines TRBV18 with TRBJ2-2, with 9 bases fitting TRBD1. From germline, CDR1 is KGHSH and CDR2 LQKENI. The CDR3 extends over 17 amino acids. V gave up 3 bases and J gave up 1 base; unmatched junction bases: 6. The DNA of the CDR3 is TGTGCCAGCTCACCCCCCCGGACAGGGGAGAACACCGGGGAGCTGTTTTTT. This codes for CASSPPRTGENTGELFF.

The chain carries TRBV13 and TRBJ2-2; TRBD1 is a possible D gene (5 bases). CDR1 and CDR2 (germline): PRHDT, FYEKMQ (reference sequence). This CDR3 is built from 16 residues. The V end lost 0 bases, the J end lost 4 bases, and 12 bases lay between the germline ends. In nucleotides, the CDR3 is TGTGCCAGCAGCTTAGGGACGCAGGGCGGCACCGGGGAGCTGTTTTTT. Its protein product is CASSLGTQGGTGELFF.

The chain links TRBV19 to TRBJ1-1; weak D call: TRBD1 (5 bases). The CDR3 consists of 13 residues. V lost 5 bases, J lost 1 base, and 8 bases lay in between. Per the germline V gene, CDR1 is LNHDA and CDR2 is SQIVND (reference sequence). DNA of the CDR3: TGTGCCAGTAGTGTGGGGGGGAACACTGAAGCTTTCTTT. Encoded protein: CASSVGGNTEAFF.

The chain recombines TRBV27 with TRBJ1-5; D is unclear. The CDR3 runs to 16 residues. Trimming removed 5 bases at V and 1 base at J, with 15 bases between. Germline V CDR1 and CDR2: MNHEY, SMNVEV (reference sequence). The CDR3 loop is CASSPSGGLSNQPQHF. In nucleotides, the CDR3 is TGTGCCAGCAGTCCAAGCGGAGGGCTCAGCAATCAGCCCCAGCATTTT.

This clone was detected only once. The chain has TRBV5-1 and TRBJ2-7, with D perhaps TRBD1 (6 bases). The CDR3 has 15 amino acids. Germline assignment: CDR1 SGHRS and CDR2 YFSETQ. The V gene lost 4 bases and the J gene lost 0 bases, with 14 bases spanning the gap. CDR3 in DNA: TGCGCCAGCAGCCTCCGGGACATGAGCTCCTACGAGCAGTACTTC. This gives the protein CASSLRDMSSYEQYF.

Here the CDR3 DNA reads TGTGCCAGCAGCGTAGGGCTAGCGGGGGGCATCTCTGGGGCCAACGTCCTGACTTTC. Translating it yields CASSVGLAGGISGANVLTF. The gene calls are TRBV9 and TRBJ2-6; 11 bases line up with TRBD2. This CDR3 region has 19 residues. V shed 0 bases, J shed 0 bases, and the junction held 5 bases outside the gene matches. The V gene's germline CDR1 is SGDLS and CDR2 YYNGEE. The whole variable domain, remainder taken from reference TRBV9 and TRBJ2-6, is DSGVTQTPKHLITATGQRVTLRCSPRSGDLSVYWYQQSLDQGLQFLIQYYNGEERAKGNILERFSAQQFPDLHSELNLSSLELGDSALYFCASSVGLAGGISGANVLTFGAGSRLTVL.

This sequence joins TRBV19 and TRBJ1-1; D is possibly TRBD1 (5 bases). Trimming left V 0 bases short and J 0 bases short, with 11 bases between. Germline-derived CDR1 and CDR2 are LNHDA and SQIVND (reference sequence). The CDR3 is made up of 16 amino acids. The CDR3 DNA reads TGTGCCAGTAGTATAGATTTCTGGGGCATGAACACTGAAGCTTTCTTT. Its protein product is CASSIDFWGMNTEAFF.

This clone was observed a few times. The rearrangement uses TRBV4-1 and TRBJ2-7, with 7 bases identical to TRBD2. Germline CDR1 and CDR2: MGHRA and YSYEKL. The CDR3 runs 17 residues. The V gene end was trimmed by 0 bases and the J gene end by 0 bases; junction bases not matched to a gene: 8. CDR3: CASSQEGSGVGSYEQYF. The CDR3 nucleotides read TGCGCCAGCAGCCAAGAAGGCAGCGGGGTGGGCTCCTACGAGCAGTACTTC.

This rearrangement joins TRBV4-1 to TRBJ1-1; TRBD1 is a possible D gene (5 bases). CDR3 size: 14 residues. Germline V gives CDR1 MGHRA, CDR2 YSYEKL. Trimming cost V 4 bases and J 0 bases, with 9 bases left between them. In DNA form, the CDR3 reads TGCGCCAGCAGCCGGCAGGGAATGAACACTGAAGCTTTCTTT. This gives the protein CASSRQGMNTEAFF.